These 22 T cell receptor beta chains were sequenced from one sample in a study of cytomegalovirus exposure and HLA in healthy donors. 60 Vbeta and 13 Jbeta primers were used in PCR. Assay used: immunoSEQ multiplex PCR; TCRdb lists only in-frame clones, some missing. The table records about 200,000 clones, around nine tenths of them present only once. The sequencing sample was made of PBMCs. These receptors came from a woman in her twenties or thirties in good health and CMV-seronegative.

The chain uses TRBV28 and TRBJ2-7; the match to TRBD1 covers 8 bases. CDR1 is MDHEN, CDR2 SYDVKM, per germline. Unmatched junction bases numbered 6, after V lost 7 bases and J lost 1 base. CDR3 length: 14 residues. The CDR3 DNA follows: TGTGCCAGCACTGGGGACAGGAGATCCTACGAGCAGTACTTC. Protein: CASTGDRRSYEQYF.

This clone was seen once. The chain combines TRBV7-2 with TRBJ2-1; 7 bases match TRBD2. The CDR3 consists of 15 residues. With V trimmed by 3 bases and J by 8 bases, 10 bases remained unmatched. The germline CDR1 and CDR2 sequences are SGHTA and FQGNSA. CDR3 loop: CASSFRTSGMDEQFF. CDR3 in DNA: TGTGCCAGCAGCTTTCGGACTAGTGGGATGGATGAGCAGTTCTTC.

The CDR3 spells CASSPGPDRGEHF. The DNA of the CDR3 is TGTGCCAGTAGTCCGGGCCCGGACAGGGGTGAGCATTTT. The chain joins TRBV19 to TRBJ1-5, with 9 bases matching TRBD1. With 5 bases clipped from V and 14 bases from J, the junction kept 10 bases outside the gene matches. This CDR3 spans 13 amino acids. Germline loops: CDR1 LNHDA, CDR2 SQIVND (reference sequence).

The chain employs TRBV11-2 and TRBJ1-1; D unresolved. Trimming removed 3 bases at V and 6 bases at J, with 8 bases between. The germline V gene encodes CDR1 SGHAT and CDR2 FQNNGV. This CDR3 has 12 residues. The CDR3: CASSFSGAEAFF. DNA for the CDR3: TGTGCCAGCAGCTTTTCGGGAGCTGAAGCTTTCTTT.

The rearrangement links TRBV7-6 to TRBJ2-1, with unresolved D. This CDR3 region has 12 residues. The V end was cut by 1 base, the J end by 8 bases, with 6 bases between. The germline V gene encodes CDR1 SGHVS and CDR2 FNYEAQ. The CDR3 here is CASSLDGHEQFF. CDR3 DNA sequence: TGTGCCAGCAGCTTAGATGGGCATGAGCAGTTCTTC. The full variable domain, with the rest looked up from reference TRBV7-6 and TRBJ2-1, is GAGVSQSPRYKVTKRGQDVALRCDPISGHVSLYWYRQALGQGPEFLTYFNYEAQQDKSGLPNDRFSAERPEGSISTLTIQRTEQRDSAMYRCASSLDGHEQFFGPGTRLTVL.

The chain couples TRBV27 to TRBJ2-3; 7 bases line up with TRBD1. From germline, CDR1 is MNHEY and CDR2 SMNVEV (reference sequence). V lost 6 bases to trimming and J lost 3 bases; unmatched junction nucleotides: 9. The CDR3 has 15 residues. In DNA, the CDR3 is TGTGCCAGCAGGAAAGGACAGGAGGTAACAGATACGCAGTATTTT. It yields the protein CASRKGQEVTDTQYF.

The J gene is TRBJ2-1, the V gene TRBV7-9, with D tentatively TRBD2 (7 bases). Trimming left V 8 bases short and J 0 bases short, with 23 bases between. The CDR3 is made up of 18 amino acids. CDR1 and CDR2 from the germline V gene are SEHNR and FQNEAQ (reference sequence). The CDR3 region is CASLPSGMRGSSYNEQFF. CDR3 nucleotides: TGTGCCAGCCTCCCAAGCGGGATGAGGGGGAGCTCCTACAATGAGCAGTTCTTC.

The chain is built from TRBV6-6 and TRBJ1-6, with D possibly TRBD1 on 5 matching bases. V lost 2 bases and J 7 bases, leaving 9 bases between the germline ends. Germline loops: CDR1 MNHNY, CDR2 SVGAGI (reference sequence). This CDR3 has 14 residues. For the CDR3, the DNA is TGTGCCAGCAGTTACAAGGGGTTCAATTCACCCCTCCACTTT. It is translated as CASSYKGFNSPLHF.

The chain recombines TRBV7-9 with TRBJ2-7; D perhaps matches TRBD1 (5 bases). Deletions cut 0 bases from V and 4 bases from J, with 7 bases between. Germline V gene data show CDR1 as SEHNR and CDR2 as FQNEAQ (reference sequence). The CDR3 loop spans 13 amino acids. CDR3 sequence: CASSLAGDYEQYF. The CDR3 DNA reads as TGTGCCAGCAGCTTAGCAGGGGATTACGAGCAGTACTTC.

The rearrangement uses TRBV6-1 and TRBJ2-2; 9 nucleotides match TRBD1. The CDR3 is made up of 15 amino acids. Trimming took 6 bases from V and 3 from J; bases not matched to a gene: 5. CDR1 MNHNS and CDR2 SASEGT come from the germline V gene. The CDR3 coding sequence is TGTGCCAGCAGGACCGGGACAGGGCACACCGGGGAGCTGTTTTTT. Residues: CASRTGTGHTGELFF.

This clone was recorded once. The chain joins TRBV28 to TRBJ1-3; D uncertain. This CDR3 region has 16 residues. Germline loops: CDR1 MDHEN, CDR2 SYDVKM. Trimming removed 5 bases from V and 0 bases from J, with 14 bases in between. The CDR3 is CASSDQKFHSGNTIYF. In DNA, the CDR3 is TGTGCCAGCAGTGATCAGAAGTTTCACTCTGGAAACACCATATATTTT.

At least ten counts were recorded for this clone. The chain recombines TRBV4-1 with TRBJ1-1, with a possible D match to TRBD1 (5 bases). Looked up from germline, CDR1 is MGHRA and CDR2 is YSYEKL. The CDR3 is 13 residues long. Trimming took off 6 bases at V and 11 bases at J, with 19 bases between the two ends. Here the CDR3 DNA reads TGCGCCAGCAGAAGGGACTGGTCCTCTTATGCTTTCTTT. As protein: CASRRDWSSYAFF.

This chain uses TRBV10-3 with TRBJ1-1; D perhaps matches TRBD1 (5 bases). Germline V gives CDR1 ENHRY, CDR2 SYGVKD. Trimming removed 5 bases from V and 1 base from J, with 8 bases in between. The CDR3 has 13 amino acids. CDR3 sequence: CAISYDRNTEAFF. In DNA form, the CDR3 reads TGTGCCATCAGTTACGACAGGAACACTGAAGCTTTCTTT.

The chain uses TRBV5-6 and TRBJ2-4; TRBD2 might be the D (6 bases). Germline CDR1 is SGHDT and CDR2 is YYEEEE. V was cut by 6 bases and J by 6 bases, with 16 bases left in between. The CDR3 consists of 14 residues. CDR3 nucleotide sequence: TGTGCCAGCACCCACGGGGGTGGGCGAAACATTCAGTACTTC. Its translation: CASTHGGGRNIQYF.

The chain carries TRBV5-1 and TRBJ2-2; no firm D call. The CDR3 sequence is 14 residues long. Per germline, CDR1 SGHRS and CDR2 YFSETQ. V was clipped by 0 bases and J by 1 base, with 4 bases between them. The CDR3 reads CASSLAMNTGELFF. CDR3 bases: TGCGCCAGCAGCTTGGCTATGAACACCGGGGAGCTGTTTTTT.

The V and J genes are TRBV5-4 and TRBJ2-7; D may be TRBD1 (6 bases). V was pared by 1 base and J by 0 bases, with 11 bases between. In germline, CDR1 is SGHNT, CDR2 YYREEE (reference sequence). The CDR3 has 15 residues. In DNA form, the CDR3 reads TGTGCCAGCAGCTTGACACAGGGACCCTCCTACGAGCAGTACTTC. This encodes CASSLTQGPSYEQYF. Looking up the rest from reference TRBV5-4 and TRBJ2-7 gives the full variable domain: ETGVTQSPTHLIKTRGQQVTLRCSSQSGHNTVSWYQQALGQGPQFIFQYYREEENGRGNFPPRFSGLQFPNYSSELNVNALELDDSALYLCASSLTQGPSYEQYFGPGTRLTVT.

CDR3 nucleotides: TGCGCCAGCAGCCCTAGCGGGGGGATAACCTACAATGAGCAGTTCTTC. Amino acids: CASSPSGGITYNEQFF. V usage is TRBV5-1 and J usage is TRBJ2-1, with 11 bases lining up with TRBD2. The trim removed 4 bases at V and 2 bases at J, leaving 5 bases unmatched. The CDR3 is 16 amino acids. CDR1 and CDR2 (germline): SGHRS, YFSETQ.

This sequence joins TRBV4-2 and TRBJ2-3; 14 bases align to TRBD2. CDR3 length equals 16 residues. The V and J ends lost 2 bases and 4 bases, in that order; junction bases with no gene match: 2. Germline CDR1 is LGHNA and CDR2 is YNFKEQ. The CDR3 DNA follows: TGTGCCAGCAGCCAAAAGACTAGCGGGGGGGCAGATACGCAGTATTTT. Translated, it gives CASSQKTSGGADTQYF.

This chain's CDR3 is CASSKLAGFTDTQYF. Written as DNA, the CDR3 is TGTGCCAGCAGTAAACTAGCGGGATTCACAGATACGCAGTATTTT. V and J are TRBV27 and TRBJ2-3, with 10 bases identical to TRBD2. With V trimmed by 5 bases and J by 2 bases, 4 bases remained unmatched. The CDR3 contains 15 residues. Germline values: CDR1 MNHEY, CDR2 SMNVEV (reference sequence).

The rearrangement uses TRBV6-4 and TRBJ1-1; no clear D gene. Germline V lookup: CDR1 MRHNA, CDR2 SNTAGT. The germline V and J ends were trimmed by 0 bases and 9 bases, with 11 bases remaining between them. This CDR3 spans 13 amino acids. This CDR3 is CASSDSPSGQAFF. The CDR3 DNA sequence: TGTGCCAGCAGTGACTCCCCCAGCGGCCAAGCTTTCTTT.

The V gene is TRBV6-6, the J gene TRBJ2-5, with TRBD1 as a possible D gene (5 bases). The V end lost 7 bases, the J end lost 4 bases, and 19 bases lay between the germline ends. Germline values: CDR1 MNHNY, CDR2 SVGAGI (reference sequence). The CDR3 loop spans 15 amino acids. The CDR3 protein is CASTPLPGKSETQYF. CDR3 nucleotide sequence: TGTGCCAGCACCCCCCTGCCAGGGAAGTCAGAGACCCAGTACTTC.

The rearrangement links TRBV5-4 to TRBJ2-5, with 8 bases lining up with TRBD1. The tail of the sequence fits TRBJ2-7 better, so the J call may be wrong. Germline V lookup: CDR1 SGHNT, CDR2 YYREEE (reference sequence). This CDR3 region has 13 residues. The CDR3 protein is CASSFGTGYEQYF. The DNA of the CDR3 is TGTGCCAGCAGCTTTGGGACAGGCTACGAGCAGTACTTC.